The clone carrying this TCR beta chain was seen only a few times. With constant-segment primers, 5'RACE yielded cDNA libraries of TCR alpha and TCR beta that carried sample barcodes and UMIs. TCRdb recomputed calls from the 5' RACE reads with MiXCR, one row per CDR3 protein. The sample holds about 560,000 distinct CDR3 sequences, roughly a sixth seen once. This record belongs to a study of T-cell memory formation after mild COVID-19. The CDR3 sequence is 13 residues long. V dropped 3 bases and J dropped 5 bases, with 9 bases sitting between them. CDR1 is KGHDR and CDR2 is SFDVKD in the germline V gene.

This receptor was taken from an adult woman who had mild COVID-19 (a few samples of this study predate the infection). Cell type and time point are not known. The sample comprised PBMCs or a T cell subset sorted from them (not recorded which). The genes are TRBV24-1 and TRBJ2-5, with D perhaps given as TRBD1 or TRBD2 (6 bases each). The DNA of the CDR3 is TGTGCCACCAGTGATGGGGGGCGGGAGACCCAGTACTTC. It specifies CATSDGGRETQYF.